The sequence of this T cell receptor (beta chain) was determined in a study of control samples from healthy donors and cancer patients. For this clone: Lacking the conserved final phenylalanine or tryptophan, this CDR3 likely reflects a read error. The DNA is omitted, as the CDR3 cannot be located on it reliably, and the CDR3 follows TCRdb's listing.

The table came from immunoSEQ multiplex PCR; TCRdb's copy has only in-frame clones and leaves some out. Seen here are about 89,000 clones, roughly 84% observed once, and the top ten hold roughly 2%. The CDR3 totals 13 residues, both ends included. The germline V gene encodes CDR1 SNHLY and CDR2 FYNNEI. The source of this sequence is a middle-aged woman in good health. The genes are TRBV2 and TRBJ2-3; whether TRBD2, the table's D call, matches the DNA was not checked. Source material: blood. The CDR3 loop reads CASSESWLARDPA.